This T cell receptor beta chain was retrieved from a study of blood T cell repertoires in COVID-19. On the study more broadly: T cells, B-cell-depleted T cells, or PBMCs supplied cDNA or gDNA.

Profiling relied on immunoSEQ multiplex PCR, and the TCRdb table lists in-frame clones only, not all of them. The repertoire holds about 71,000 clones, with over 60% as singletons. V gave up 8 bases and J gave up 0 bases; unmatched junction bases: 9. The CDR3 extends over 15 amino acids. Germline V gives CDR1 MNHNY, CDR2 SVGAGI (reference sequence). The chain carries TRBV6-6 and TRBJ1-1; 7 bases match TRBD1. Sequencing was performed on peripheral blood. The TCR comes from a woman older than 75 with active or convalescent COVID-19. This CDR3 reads CASSQGGRVNTEAFF. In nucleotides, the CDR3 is TGTGCCAGCTCCCAGGGGGGCAGGGTGAACACTGAAGCTTTCTTT.